The 15 T cell receptor beta chains given below trace back to one sample, sequenced in a study of T-cell memory formation after mild COVID-19. One entry per CDR3 protein results from TCRdb running MiXCR on the 5' RACE reads. The sample shows 400,000 to 450,000 distinct CDR3 sequences, 18% of them seen only once. The source material was PBMCs or a T cell subset sorted from them (not recorded which). The source of these receptors is a man between 18 and 35 years old who had mild COVID-19 (a few samples of this study predate the infection). Cell type and time point are not known.

The rearrangement joins TRBV10-3 to TRBJ2-1; TRBD2 aligns across 7 bases. This CDR3 is built from 16 residues. CDR1 is ENHRY and CDR2 is SYGVKD in the germline V gene. V lost 7 bases, J lost 0 bases, and 9 bases stayed unmatched. DNA for the CDR3: TGTGCCATCACCAACCGGCGGGGGAGCTCCTACAATGAGCAGTTCTTC. Translating it yields CAITNRRGSSYNEQFF.

Only a few counts were recorded for this clonotype. This chain links TRBV5-1 with TRBJ2-5; TRBD1 matches at 7 bases. The CDR3 extends over 14 amino acids. Trimming took 3 bases from V and 4 from J; bases not matched to a gene: 6. Germline V gene sequence: CDR1 SGHRS, CDR2 YFSETQ. CDR3 sequence: CASSSKTGLETQYF. In DNA, the CDR3 is TGCGCCAGCAGCTCGAAGACAGGGTTAGAGACCCAGTACTTC.

In this sample, this clonotype turned up a few times. The chain employs TRBV27 and TRBJ2-1; the match to TRBD2 covers 8 bases. Germline CDR1 MNHEY, CDR2 SMNVEV (reference sequence). This CDR3 has 15 residues. Trimming cost V 6 bases and J 0 bases; bases outside gene matches: 4. For the CDR3, the DNA is TGTGCCAGCAGGCCCGGGACTAGCTCCTACAATGAGCAGTTCTTC. It yields the protein CASRPGTSSYNEQFF.

The chain employs TRBV28 and TRBJ2-3; D is possibly TRBD2 (6 bases). V lost 7 bases, J lost 2 bases, and 13 bases lay in between. Germline lookup yields CDR1 MDHEN and CDR2 SYDVKM. The CDR3 has 14 residues. The CDR3 protein is CASTLRGFTDTQYF. CDR3 bases: TGTGCCAGCACCCTTCGGGGGTTCACAGATACGCAGTATTTT.

The sample holds many counts of this clonotype. Here the CDR3 reads CASSVLAGGQETQYF. The CDR3 DNA reads TGTGCCAGCAGTGTGTTAGCGGGGGGGCAAGAGACCCAGTACTTC. The chain links TRBV6-1 to TRBJ2-5, with TRBD2 identical over 11 bases. Trimming at V came to 4 bases and at J to 2 bases, leaving 3 bases not matched to a gene. The CDR3 has 15 residues. Germline CDR1 and CDR2: MNHNS and SASEGT.

The chain links TRBV5-1 to TRBJ2-1; 8 nucleotides match TRBD2. The CDR3 is 16 amino acids. The V gene end was trimmed by 1 base and the J gene end by 4 bases; junction bases not matched to a gene: 7. In germline, CDR1 is SGHRS, CDR2 YFSETQ. This CDR3 reads CASSLRAAGEYNEQFF. CDR3 bases: TGCGCCAGCAGCTTGCGGGCAGCGGGGGAGTACAATGAGCAGTTCTTC.

This sequence joins TRBV7-2 and TRBJ1-5; D is ambiguous. V lost 5 bases, J lost 5 bases, and 10 bases lay in between. Germline V CDR1 and CDR2: SGHTA, FQGNSA. The CDR3 has 13 amino acids. DNA of the CDR3: TGTGCCAGCAGCCCCTTCGCGGATCAGCCCCAGCATTTT. Protein product: CASSPFADQPQHF.

The chain uses TRBV14 and TRBJ2-7; D may be TRBD1 (5 bases). Germline values: CDR1 SGHDN, CDR2 FVKESK. Deletions cut 3 bases from V and 3 bases from J, with 12 bases between. CDR3 size: 14 residues. This CDR3 is CASSHNTGVYEQYV. The CDR3 DNA follows: TGTGCCAGCAGCCATAATACAGGAGTCTACGAGCAGTACGTC.

This clonotype was counted only a few times. A read error may account for a junction end that differs from germline. The rearrangement joins TRBV3-1 to TRBJ2-7, with D possibly matching TRBD1 (6 bases). Germline assignment: CDR1 LGHDT and CDR2 YNNKEL (reference sequence). CDR3 size: 12 residues. Here the CDR3 DNA reads TGTGCCAGCAGCCCCTCACAGGGAATTCGGCACTTC. As protein: CASSPSQGIRHF.

This chain links TRBV5-1 with TRBJ2-3, with D unresolved. Germline V gives CDR1 SGHRS, CDR2 YFSETQ. CDR3 length equals 14 residues. The V end was cut by 5 bases, the J end by 4 bases, with 14 bases between. CDR3 amino acids: CASRISTEADTQYF. The CDR3, as DNA: TGCGCCAGCAGGATCTCAACCGAAGCAGATACGCAGTATTTT.

The J gene is TRBJ1-2, the V gene TRBV4-1; D possibly corresponds to TRBD1 (5 bases). CDR1 MGHRA and CDR2 YSYEKL come from the germline V gene. The CDR3 has 16 residues. V lost 0 bases to trimming and J lost 7 bases, with 18 bases between them. The CDR3 is CASSQEVGDLFAGYTF. As DNA, the CDR3 is TGCGCCAGCAGCCAAGAGGTAGGGGACCTGTTCGCTGGCTACACCTTC.

This clonotype was seen only a few times. The chain has TRBV6-1 and TRBJ1-5; tentative D call: TRBD1 (5 bases). Germline V CDR1 and CDR2: MNHNS, SASEGT. The V gene lost 4 bases and the J gene lost 11 bases, with 15 bases spanning the gap. The CDR3 totals 13 residues. As DNA, the CDR3 is TGTGCCAGCAGTGTTGAGGGAGGGGCAGCCCAGCATTTT. It codes for CASSVEGGAAQHF.

This clonotype was seen a handful of times. The CDR3 DNA sequence: TGTGCTAGTGGTTTACAGCGGCGATCACCCCTCCACTTT. It specifies CASGLQRRSPLHF. This chain uses TRBV12-5 with TRBJ1-6; D gene uncertain. V was clipped by 3 bases and J by 10 bases, with 10 bases between them. CDR1 and CDR2 (germline): LGHNT, FRNRAP. The CDR3 loop spans 13 amino acids.

This clonotype was seen only once. V and J are TRBV5-1 and TRBJ1-5; 8 nucleotides match TRBD1. The CDR3 is made up of 14 amino acids. Germline trimming cut 4 bases from V and 5 bases from J; bases unmatched to any gene: 5. Germline-derived CDR1 and CDR2 are SGHRS and YFSETQ. CDR3 amino acids: CASSRTGGHQPQHF. In nucleotides, the CDR3 is TGCGCCAGCAGCCGAACAGGGGGGCATCAGCCCCAGCATTTT.

The count of this clonotype is one. A much larger clone lies one base from this, so it may be a read error. The gene calls are TRBV7-2 and TRBJ2-1; 10 bases line up with TRBD2. This CDR3 comprises 15 residues. Germline V gives CDR1 SGHTA, CDR2 FQGNSA. CDR3 protein: CARSSERGGRDEQFF. The CDR3 DNA follows: TGTGCCAGAAGCTCCGAGCGGGGGGGCCGGGATGAGCAGTTCTTC.